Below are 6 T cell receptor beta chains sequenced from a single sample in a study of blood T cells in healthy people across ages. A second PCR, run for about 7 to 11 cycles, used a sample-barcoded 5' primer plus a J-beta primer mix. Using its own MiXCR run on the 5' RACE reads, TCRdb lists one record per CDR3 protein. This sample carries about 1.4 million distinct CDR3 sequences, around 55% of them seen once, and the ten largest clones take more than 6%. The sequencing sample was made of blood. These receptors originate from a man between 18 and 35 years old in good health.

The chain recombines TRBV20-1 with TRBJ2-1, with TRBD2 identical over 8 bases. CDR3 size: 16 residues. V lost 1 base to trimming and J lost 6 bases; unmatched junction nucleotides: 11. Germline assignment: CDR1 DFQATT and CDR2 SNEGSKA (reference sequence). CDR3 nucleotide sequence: TGCAGTGCTAGAGCCAGGACTAGCTCCGTGCCCAATGAGCAGTTCTTC. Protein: CSARARTSSVPNEQFF.

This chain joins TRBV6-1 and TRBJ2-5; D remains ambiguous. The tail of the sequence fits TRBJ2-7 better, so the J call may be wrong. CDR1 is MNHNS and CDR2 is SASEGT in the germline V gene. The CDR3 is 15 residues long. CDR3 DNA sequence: TGTGCCAGCAGTGAAGCGCGCGGTAGTGCCTACGAGCAGTACTTC. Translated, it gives CASSEARGSAYEQYF.

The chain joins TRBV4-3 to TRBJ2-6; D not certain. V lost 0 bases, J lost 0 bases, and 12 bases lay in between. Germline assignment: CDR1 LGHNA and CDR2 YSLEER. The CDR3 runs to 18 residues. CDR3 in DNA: TGCGCCAGCAGCCAAGATCGATCGGCCATCTCTGGGGCCAACGTCCTGACTTTC. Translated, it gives CASSQDRSAISGANVLTF.

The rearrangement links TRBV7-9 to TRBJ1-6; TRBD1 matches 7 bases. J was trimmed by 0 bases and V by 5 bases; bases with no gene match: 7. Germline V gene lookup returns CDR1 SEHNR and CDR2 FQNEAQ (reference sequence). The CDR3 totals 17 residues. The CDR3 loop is CASSNPDRPSYNSPLHF. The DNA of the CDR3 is TGTGCCAGCAGCAATCCGGACAGGCCCTCCTATAATTCACCCCTCCACTTT.

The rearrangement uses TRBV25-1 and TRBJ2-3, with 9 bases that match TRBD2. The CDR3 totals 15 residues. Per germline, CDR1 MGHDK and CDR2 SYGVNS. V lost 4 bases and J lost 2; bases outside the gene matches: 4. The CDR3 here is CASSAVAGDTDTQYF. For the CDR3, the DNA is TGTGCCAGCAGTGCAGTAGCGGGGGACACAGATACGCAGTATTTT.

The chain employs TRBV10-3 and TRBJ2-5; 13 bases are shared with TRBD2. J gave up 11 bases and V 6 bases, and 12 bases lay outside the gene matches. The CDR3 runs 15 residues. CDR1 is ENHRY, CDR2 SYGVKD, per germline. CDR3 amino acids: CAIRPGLAGYNEQYF. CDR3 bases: TGTGCCATCAGGCCGGGACTAGCGGGGTACAATGAGCAGTACTTC.